Given below is one T cell receptor beta chain in context. Antigen: not known. TCRdb's copy holds only in-frame clones and misses some; the assay was immunoSEQ multiplex PCR. The table includes 99,000 or so clones, more than 85% detected once. This sample was included in a study of T cell responses to AZD1222 COVID-19 vaccine. Whole-study context: Pooled samples include second doses given at about 4 or 12 weeks.

Regarding the study as a whole: Repertoire sampling happened only post peak T cell response.

Germline CDR1 reads SGHRS; CDR2 reads YFSETQ. Trimming at V came to 3 bases and at J to 8 bases, leaving 11 bases not matched to a gene. CDR3 length: 16 amino acids. The sample here was peripheral blood, taken on day 0 of AZD1222 vaccination. The J gene is TRBJ1-4, the V gene TRBV5-1, with 9 bases identical to TRBD1. This receptor was taken from an adult in good health. For the CDR3, the DNA is TGCGCCAGCAGCTCCGTGGGACAGGGCTGGGACGAAAAACTGTTTTTT. This sequence encodes CASSSVGQGWDEKLFF.